The 26 T cell receptor beta chains reported below all come from one sample, sequenced in a study of CD8+ T cells in alopecia areata. RNA was extracted and reverse transcribed into cDNA as the sequencing template. Produced via immunoSEQ multiplex PCR; TCRdb's table is partial and in-frame only. The data show approximately 100,000 clones, roughly 60% seen once. Indicated treatment: oral pan-JAK inhibitor, 5-10 mg twice daily. The sample consisted of CD8+ T cells sorted from blood, taken between weeks 55 and 65, from a patient treated with tofacitinib. The receptor set was obtained from a human donor with alopecia areata.

The rearrangement links TRBV6-5 to TRBJ1-6, with D possibly TRBD1 on 6 matching bases. V was pared by 5 bases and J by 5 bases, with 13 bases between. CDR3 length: 15 residues. From germline, CDR1 is MNHEY and CDR2 SVGAGI. CDR3 sequence (DNA): TGTGCCAGCAGTCTTCAGGGGTCAGATAATTCACCCCTCCACTTT. Encoded protein: CASSLQGSDNSPLHF.

The chain employs TRBV13 and TRBJ2-4; the D gene is possibly TRBD2 (6 bases). From germline, CDR1 is PRHDT and CDR2 FYEKMQ (reference sequence). This CDR3 region has 16 residues. Trimming cost V 6 bases and J 1 base, with 16 bases left between them. Here the CDR3 DNA reads TGTGCCAGCAGTCCCTCGTATGGGGGGGCCAAAAACATTCAGTACTTC. Amino acid sequence: CASSPSYGGAKNIQYF.

About this clone itself: This sample also contains other DNA sequences that code for the same CDR3. This chain joins TRBV5-6 and TRBJ1-5; a weak D match, TRBD1 (5 bases). CDR1 and CDR2 (germline): SGHDT, YYEEEE. The length of the CDR3 is 14 residues. V lost 0 bases, J lost 3 bases, and 7 bases lay in between. In nucleotides, the CDR3 is TGTGCCAGCAGCTTGGGGGGCAACAATCAGCCCCAGCATTTT. Translating gives CASSLGGNNQPQHF.

V is TRBV6-5 and J is TRBJ2-3, with a tentative D call TRBD1 (6 bases). Trimming shortened V by 6 bases and J by 11 bases, and 12 bases separated the two germline ends. Germline V lookup: CDR1 MNHEY, CDR2 SVGAGI. There are 11 residues in the CDR3. The CDR3 DNA reads as TGTGCCAGCAGAGGGGGAGAAGGGCAGTATTTT. Its translation is CASRGGEGQYF.

The chain uses TRBV5-6 and TRBJ2-7, with D perhaps matching TRBD2 (6 bases). CDR3 length: 15 residues. Germline-derived CDR1 and CDR2 are SGHDT and YYEEEE. V gave up 5 bases and J gave up 5 bases, with 20 bases separating them. The chain's CDR3 is CASSFDRRTNDEQYF. The CDR3 DNA follows: TGTGCCAGCAGTTTCGACCGAAGGACTAATGACGAGCAGTACTTC.

The rearrangement links TRBV10-3 to TRBJ2-1; 8 nucleotides align to TRBD1. The CDR3 has 12 residues. Germline V gene lookup returns CDR1 ENHRY and CDR2 SYGVKD. J lost 8 bases, V lost 7 bases, and 4 bases had no gene match. The CDR3 is CAITDRADEQFF. DNA for the CDR3: TGTGCCATCACGGACAGGGCGGATGAGCAGTTCTTC.

This chain connects TRBV5-6 to TRBJ2-1; D is unclear. Trimming stripped 0 bases from V and 13 bases from J, with 11 bases between. Germline V gene sequence: CDR1 SGHDT, CDR2 YYEEEE. The CDR3 extends over 12 amino acids. CDR3 loop: CASSLDGERQFF. Here the CDR3 DNA reads TGTGCCAGCAGCTTGGATGGGGAACGACAGTTCTTC.

This clone appeared a few times. V is TRBV29-1 and J is TRBJ1-2; D not certain. CDR1 is SQVTM, CDR2 ANQGSEA, per germline. This CDR3 is built from 12 residues. Deletions cut 0 bases from V and 6 bases from J, with 8 bases between. The CDR3 reads CSVEDLRDGYTF. CDR3 in DNA: TGCAGCGTTGAAGATCTGCGGGATGGCTACACCTTC.

This clone has only a few counts. The chain joins TRBV5-1 to TRBJ1-2; D is uncertain. Per the germline V gene, CDR1 is SGHRS and CDR2 is YFSETQ. The length of the CDR3 is 14 residues. V was shortened by 5 bases and J by 5 bases, with 16 bases between the two germline ends. CDR3 nucleotide sequence: TGCGCCAGCAGTCAAATCGGTTTAACTTATGGCTACACCTTC. This encodes CASSQIGLTYGYTF.

This clone was seen more than once but under ten times. Within the sample, other DNA sequences also encode this same CDR3. The J gene is TRBJ1-2, the V gene TRBV29-1; the D is unclear. Germline V gives CDR1 SQVTM, CDR2 ANQGSEA. The CDR3 runs to 11 residues. The V and J ends lost 3 bases and 0 bases respectively, with 2 bases between them. The CDR3 is CSVESNYGYTF. The CDR3 nucleotides are TGCAGCGTTGAGTCTAACTATGGCTACACCTTC.

CDR3 DNA: TGTGCCAGCAGCCCTGGGGGACCTGAGCAGTTCTTC. This translates into CASSPGGPEQFF. The gene calls are TRBV5-6 and TRBJ2-1; either TRBD1 or TRBD2 may supply D (5 bases each). V was pared by 4 bases and J by 9 bases, with 11 bases between. The CDR3 has 12 residues. Per germline, CDR1 SGHDT and CDR2 YYEEEE.

This clone was found many times. The genes are TRBV19 and TRBJ2-1; 12 bases line up with TRBD2. The trim removed 10 bases at V and 9 bases at J, leaving 7 bases unmatched. Germline V gives CDR1 LNHDA, CDR2 SQIVND (reference sequence). This CDR3 comprises 13 residues. CDR3 nucleotide sequence: TGTGCCACAAGACTAGCGGGAGTGAGTGAGCAGTTCTTC. Protein: CATRLAGVSEQFF.

V usage is TRBV30 and J usage is TRBJ2-1; 7 nucleotides align to TRBD2. J was trimmed by 0 bases and V by 7 bases; bases with no gene match: 9. From germline, CDR1 is GTSNPN and CDR2 SVGIG (reference sequence). This CDR3 is built from 15 residues. CDR3 sequence reads: CASESGISSYNEQFF. The CDR3 bases are TGTGCCTCGGAAAGCGGGATCAGCTCCTACAATGAGCAGTTCTTC.

This CDR3 reads CASSAFPGLPYGYTF. CDR3 DNA sequence: TGTGCCAGCAGCGCCTTTCCGGGGCTCCCCTATGGCTACACCTTC. The gene calls are TRBV9 and TRBJ1-2, with a possible D match to TRBD1 (5 bases). The V gene's germline CDR1 is SGDLS and CDR2 YYNGEE. The CDR3 is 15 residues long. The V gene lost 3 bases and the J gene lost 4 bases, with 16 bases spanning the gap.

This clone was seen a few times. The chain employs TRBV5-6 and TRBJ1-1, with D tentatively TRBD1 (6 bases). V was cut by 3 bases and J by 5 bases, with 8 bases left in between. The CDR3 contains 12 residues. The germline V gene encodes CDR1 SGHDT and CDR2 YYEEEE. CDR3 in amino acids: CASSSGATEAFF. As DNA, the CDR3 is TGTGCCAGCAGCTCAGGGGCTACTGAAGCTTTCTTT.

In this sample, this clone turned up a few times. This chain connects TRBV5-4 to TRBJ2-3; D is ambiguous. Germline CDR1 is SGHNT and CDR2 is YYREEE (reference sequence). This CDR3 comprises 12 residues. The V end lost 4 bases, the J end lost 4 bases, and 7 bases lay between the germline ends. CDR3 sequence (DNA): TGTGCCAGCAGCACTGCGCCAGATACGCAGTATTTT. Amino acids: CASSTAPDTQYF.

The chain is built from TRBV14 and TRBJ1-6, with 7 bases aligning to TRBD1. CDR3 size: 17 residues. The junction had 13 bases not matched to a gene; V was cut back by 3 bases and J by 8 bases. Germline V gene data show CDR1 as SGHDN and CDR2 as FVKESK. CDR3 sequence (DNA): TGTGCCAGCAGCCAGGGGGGACAGCTCCTGTACCATTCACCCCTCCACTTT. Residues: CASSQGGQLLYHSPLHF.

The rearrangement uses TRBV14 and TRBJ2-1; D not certain. The CDR3 loop spans 15 amino acids. Germline V gives CDR1 SGHDN, CDR2 FVKESK. Trimming removed 1 base at V and 4 bases at J, with 11 bases between. This chain's CDR3 is CASSQGPNLYNEQFF. CDR3 coding DNA: TGTGCCAGCAGCCAAGGGCCGAATCTTTACAATGAGCAGTTCTTC.

The chain links TRBV6-4 to TRBJ2-3; D unresolved. The CDR3 sequence is 15 residues long. Germline V gives CDR1 MRHNA, CDR2 SNTAGT. V gave up 5 bases and J gave up 1 base, with 13 bases separating them. The CDR3 bases are TGTGCCAGCAGTCCAAGCTCGGGCGGCACAGATACGCAGTATTTT. Translation gives CASSPSSGGTDTQYF.

The chain links TRBV7-2 to TRBJ1-3; D gene ambiguous. With 5 bases removed from V and 4 bases from J, the gap between germline ends came to 12 bases. Germline lookup yields CDR1 SGHTA and CDR2 FQGNSA. CDR3 length equals 14 residues. CDR3 coding DNA: TGTGCCAGCAGCGCGTACGTGGACGGAAACACCATATATTTT. It yields the protein CASSAYVDGNTIYF.

The chain joins TRBV29-1 to TRBJ2-1; 9 bases line up with TRBD1. The junction had 12 bases not matched to a gene; V was cut back by 3 bases and J by 6 bases. Germline values: CDR1 SQVTM, CDR2 ANQGSEA. There are 16 residues in the CDR3. The DNA of the CDR3 is TGCAGCGTTGATCGTATTACAGGGGGCTACTCCAATGAGCAGTTCTTC. It yields the protein CSVDRITGGYSNEQFF.

The chain carries TRBV7-9 and TRBJ1-1; D not certain. CDR3 length: 12 residues. Per germline, CDR1 SEHNR and CDR2 FQNEAQ (reference sequence). V lost 2 bases, J lost 8 bases, and 9 bases lay in between. CDR3 coding DNA: TGTGCCAGCAGCTTATCGGGTCAGGAAGCTTTCTTT. The encoded protein is CASSLSGQEAFF.

In its sample, this clone was seen a few times. The gene calls are TRBV4-1 and TRBJ2-1, with TRBD2 matching over 7 bases. The CDR3 consists of 15 residues. CDR1 and CDR2 from the germline V gene are MGHRA and YSYEKL. J lost 9 bases, V lost 1 base, and 9 bases had no gene match. CDR3 sequence reads: CASSQGSSGGREQFF. CDR3 in DNA: TGCGCCAGCAGCCAAGGGTCTTCGGGGGGTCGTGAGCAGTTCTTC.

This rearrangement joins TRBV13 to TRBJ2-4; tentative D call: TRBD2 (5 bases). This CDR3 has 13 residues. CDR1 PRHDT and CDR2 FYEKMQ come from the germline V gene (reference sequence). The ends were cut back, 5 bases at V and 9 bases at J, with 14 bases in the middle. The CDR3 reads CASSRLRESIQYF. CDR3 bases: TGTGCCAGCAGCCGACTTAGGGAGAGCATTCAGTACTTC.

This chain joins TRBV29-1 and TRBJ2-5, with no clear D. The germline V and J ends were trimmed by 0 bases and 2 bases, with 7 bases remaining between them. CDR3 size: 13 residues. Germline CDR1 reads SQVTM; CDR2 reads ANQGSEA. DNA for the CDR3: TGCAGCGTTGAAGATCGGTCACAAGAGACCCAGTACTTC. Its protein is CSVEDRSQETQYF.

As for this clone: Other DNA sequences in the sample encode the same CDR3. V gene TRBV9 combines with J gene TRBJ2-7; 7 nucleotides agree with TRBD1. With V trimmed by 0 bases and J by 0 bases, 0 bases remained unmatched. The germline V gene encodes CDR1 SGDLS and CDR2 YYNGEE. The CDR3 covers 14 residues. CDR3 DNA: TGTGCCAGCAGCGTAGGGGACAGCTCCTACGAGCAGTACTTC. It specifies CASSVGDSSYEQYF.